This T cell receptor (beta chain) was retrieved from a study of shared clonotypes between healthy human individuals. General observations from the study: Investigators expected sequencing depth to affect clonotype sharing among donors.

Terminally differentiated effector memory CD45RA+ cells were excluded from the naive CD8 cells, which were CD45RO-negative and positively selected for CCR7. With 5 bases clipped from V and 7 bases from J, the junction kept 6 bases outside the gene matches. Germline CDR1 and CDR2: MDHEN and SYDVKM. The CDR3 spans 13 residues. Using immunoSEQ multiplex PCR, the repertoire was profiled, and TCRdb retains in-frame clones only, with some absent. The data contain 800,000 or so clones, 90% to 98% of them singletons. A word on this clone: Its matching antigen is unknown.

The sequence was collected from a man aged 30-40 years in good health. The chain links TRBV28 to TRBJ1-1; TRBD1 matches 8 bases. The sequenced sample was naive CD8+ T cells sorted from blood. CDR3 coding DNA: TGTGCCAGCAGTCCCAGGGGGCTTGGTGAAGCTTTCTTT. It encodes CASSPRGLGEAFF.